Following are 9 T cell receptor beta chains from one sample sequenced in a study of regulatory T cells in long-lasting Graves disease. Arm-PCR with iRepertoire HTBI primers amplified the CDR3 regions for these TCR beta libraries. TCRdb recomputed calls from the multiplex PCR reads with MiXCR, one row per CDR3 protein. The table lists roughly 420,000 distinct CDR3 sequences, roughly 15% of them singletons. Documented time point: newly diagnosed GD, antithyroid drugs for less than 3 months. From PBMCs, RNA was extracted and then used to make the TCR library. These sequences were also reported in another study, on T cells in Graves' hyperthyroidism and ophthalmopathy.

The sequencing used peripheral blood mononuclear cells (PBMCs), collected at new diagnosis, from a patient treated with antithyroid drugs. Every receptor here comes from a young woman with Graves disease.

Worth noting for this clonotype: A read error may produce the germline difference seen at one junction end. The chain joins TRBV11-2 to TRBJ2-3; 10 positions agree with TRBD2. The CDR3 contains 20 residues. CDR1 and CDR2 (germline): SGHAT, FQNNGV. The DNA for the CDR3 is TGTGCCGGCAGCTTCCCCGGGGGGACTAGCGCCCCCCGTTCACCAGATACGCAGTATTTT. It specifies CAGSFPGGTSAPRSPDTQYF.

This clonotype has at least ten counts. The chain recombines TRBV28 with TRBJ2-1; 10 positions agree with TRBD2. Trimming removed 8 bases from V and 5 bases from J; junction bases left unmatched: 9. CDR1 is MDHEN and CDR2 is SYDVKM in the germline V gene. The CDR3 sequence is 15 residues long. CDR3 protein: CASDSGGGEDNEQFF. CDR3 sequence (DNA): TGTGCCAGCGACAGCGGGGGGGGCGAAGACAATGAGCAGTTCTTC.

This clonotype was detected many times. The chain is built from TRBV7-2 and TRBJ1-1; D perhaps matches TRBD1 (5 bases). From germline, CDR1 is SGHTA and CDR2 FQGNSA. The CDR3 runs 15 residues. Trimming removed 2 bases at V and 5 bases at J, with 15 bases between. In DNA form, the CDR3 reads TGTGCCAGCAGCTTATCTGAGGGCCGGGGGACTGAAGCTTTCTTT. Residues: CASSLSEGRGTEAFF.

The chain combines TRBV5-1 with TRBJ1-1, with unresolved D. Germline V CDR1 and CDR2: SGHRS, YFSETQ. V was pared by 0 bases and J by 4 bases, with 13 bases between. The CDR3 totals 15 residues. The DNA of the CDR3 is TGCGCCAGCAGCTTGGGCGGAGGTGGCAGCACTGAAGCTTTCTTT. Protein product: CASSLGGGGSTEAFF.

This clonotype was observed a few times. This may stem from a read error, because a much larger clone lies one nucleotide away. The V and J genes are TRBV29-1 and TRBJ2-1; tentatively, D is TRBD1 (6 bases). The CDR3 has 14 amino acids. Germline values: CDR1 SQVTM, CDR2 ANQGSEA. The ends were cut back, 7 bases at V and 7 bases at J, with 20 bases in the middle. The CDR3 loop reads CSEFWAGGENEQFF. The CDR3 DNA reads TGCAGCGAATTTTGGGCTGGGGGCGAAAATGAGCAGTTCTTC.

This clonotype was seen only a few times. This clone may be a read error of a much larger clone one base away. V usage is TRBV11-3 and J usage is TRBJ2-3; TRBD2 agrees at 11 bases. The trim removed 5 bases at V and 4 bases at J, leaving 14 bases unmatched. The CDR3 covers 18 residues. Germline V lookup: CDR1 SGHNT, CDR2 YENEEA. The CDR3 nucleotides are TGTGCCAGCAGCAAATCGGGACTAGCGGAAGTGTACTCAGATACGCAGTATTTT. It yields the protein CASSKSGLAEVYSDTQYF.

In its sample, this clonotype was seen many times. J is TRBJ2-1 and V is TRBV20-1, with 8 bases lining up with TRBD1. The CDR3 extends over 15 amino acids. CDR1 and CDR2 (germline): DFQATT, SNEGSKA (reference sequence). The J segment lost 0 bases and the V segment lost 6 bases, leaving 7 bases of the junction unmatched. The CDR3 sequence: CSAKGQGPSYNEQFF. CDR3 nucleotides: TGCAGTGCCAAAGGACAGGGCCCCTCCTACAATGAGCAGTTCTTC.

This chain joins TRBV7-9 and TRBJ1-5; 10 bases map to TRBD1. The CDR3 runs to 15 residues. Germline CDR1 reads SEHNR; CDR2 reads FQNEAQ (reference sequence). The junction had 3 bases not matched to a gene; V was cut back by 1 base and J by 6 bases. The CDR3 loop is CASSLGDRGFQPQHF. The CDR3 nucleotides are TGTGCCAGCAGCTTAGGGGACAGGGGCTTTCAGCCCCAGCATTTT.

Only a few counts were recorded for this clonotype. This sequence joins TRBV6-2 or TRBV6-3 and TRBJ1-6; D gene uncertain. The germline gives CDR1 MNHEY, CDR2 SVGEGT. The CDR3 runs 14 residues. Trimming stripped 6 bases from V and 10 bases from J, with 16 bases between. CDR3 in DNA: TGTGCCAGCAGCATAGGCGGGGTTGGATCACCCCTCCACTTT. Translated, it gives CASSIGGVGSPLHF.